A single sample is the source of the 5 T cell receptor beta chains below, sequenced in a study of cytomegalovirus exposure and HLA in healthy donors. Use of 60 Vbeta and 13 Jbeta primers characterized the PCR. Libraries were prepared by immunoSEQ multiplex PCR; TCRdb keeps only in-frame clonotypes and omits some of them. The repertoire consists of 95,000 to 150,000 clones, with over 65% occurring once and the leading ten covering less than 9%. The material sequenced was PBMCs. The origin of the receptors is a woman aged 40 to 50 in good health and CMV-seropositive.

This chain uses TRBV5-1 with TRBJ1-1; 9 positions agree with TRBD1. In germline, CDR1 is SGHRS, CDR2 YFSETQ. The CDR3 contains 16 residues. After removal of 6 bases from V and 4 bases from J, the junction contained 13 bases not matched to a gene. The DNA for the CDR3 is TGCGCCAGCACCTGGACAGGGGCAGGGGGGGTCACTGAAGCTTTCTTT. The encoded protein is CASTWTGAGGVTEAFF.

The rearrangement joins TRBV7-6 to TRBJ1-1; D is possibly TRBD1 (6 bases). V shed 2 bases and J shed 6 bases, with 10 bases lying between them. Germline V gene data show CDR1 as SGHVS and CDR2 as FNYEAQ. The CDR3 is 13 residues long. The CDR3 sequence: CASSLKAGAEAFF. The CDR3 region has the DNA TGTGCCAGCAGCTTAAAGGCAGGGGCTGAAGCTTTCTTT.

The V and J genes are TRBV5-1 and TRBJ2-1; 10 bases are shared with TRBD1. The CDR3 runs 17 residues. Germline assignment: CDR1 SGHRS and CDR2 YFSETQ. Germline trimming cut 0 bases from V and 7 bases from J; bases unmatched to any gene: 10. The CDR3 protein is CASSLARLTGGKNEQFF. CDR3 nucleotides: TGCGCCAGCAGCTTGGCCAGGTTGACAGGGGGCAAGAATGAGCAGTTCTTC.

The J gene is TRBJ2-5, the V gene TRBV6-1; 8 bases fit TRBD1. The CDR3 extends over 15 amino acids. The J segment lost 4 bases and the V segment lost 3 bases, leaving 7 bases of the junction unmatched. Germline assignment: CDR1 MNHNS and CDR2 SASEGT. The CDR3 loop reads CASSDDRGLGETQYF. The CDR3 DNA sequence: TGTGCCAGCAGTGATGACAGGGGTTTAGGAGAGACCCAGTACTTC.

Only one count was recorded for this clone. J is TRBJ1-1 and V is TRBV14; TRBD1 matches 8 bases. Germline-derived CDR1 and CDR2 are SGHDN and FVKESK. The CDR3 spans 15 residues. With V trimmed by 0 bases and J by 6 bases, 6 bases remained unmatched. Written as DNA, the CDR3 is TGTGCCAGCAGCCAAGAACCAGGGGGCCACGCTGAAGCTTTCTTT. Translated, it gives CASSQEPGGHAEAFF.